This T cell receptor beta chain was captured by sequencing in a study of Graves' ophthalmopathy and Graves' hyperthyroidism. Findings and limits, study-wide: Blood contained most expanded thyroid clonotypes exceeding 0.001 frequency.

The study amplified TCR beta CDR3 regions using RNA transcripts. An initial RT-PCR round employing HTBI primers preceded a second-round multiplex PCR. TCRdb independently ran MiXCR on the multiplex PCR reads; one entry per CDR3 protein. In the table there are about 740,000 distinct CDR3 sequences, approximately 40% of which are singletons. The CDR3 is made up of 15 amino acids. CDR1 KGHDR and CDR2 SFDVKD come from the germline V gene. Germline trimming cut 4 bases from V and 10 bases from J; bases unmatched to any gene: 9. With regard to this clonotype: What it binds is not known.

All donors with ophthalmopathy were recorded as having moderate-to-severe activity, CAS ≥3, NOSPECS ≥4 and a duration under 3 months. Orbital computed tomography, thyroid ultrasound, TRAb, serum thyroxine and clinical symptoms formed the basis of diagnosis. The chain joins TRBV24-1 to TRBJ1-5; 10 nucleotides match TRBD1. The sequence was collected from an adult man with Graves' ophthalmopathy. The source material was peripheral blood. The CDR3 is CATSDPGTGDIPQHF. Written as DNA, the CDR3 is TGTGCCACCAGTGACCCAGGGACAGGGGATATTCCCCAGCATTTT.